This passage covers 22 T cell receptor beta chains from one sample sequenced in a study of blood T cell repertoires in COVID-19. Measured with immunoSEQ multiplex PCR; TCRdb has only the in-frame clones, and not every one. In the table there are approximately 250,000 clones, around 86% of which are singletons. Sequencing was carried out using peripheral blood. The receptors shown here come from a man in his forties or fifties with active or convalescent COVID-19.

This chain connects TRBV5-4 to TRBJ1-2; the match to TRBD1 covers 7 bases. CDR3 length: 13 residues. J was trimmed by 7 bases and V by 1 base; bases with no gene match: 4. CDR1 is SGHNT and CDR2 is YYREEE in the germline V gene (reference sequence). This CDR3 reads CASSLWQGGGYTF. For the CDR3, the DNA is TGTGCCAGCAGCTTGTGGCAGGGGGGTGGCTACACCTTC.

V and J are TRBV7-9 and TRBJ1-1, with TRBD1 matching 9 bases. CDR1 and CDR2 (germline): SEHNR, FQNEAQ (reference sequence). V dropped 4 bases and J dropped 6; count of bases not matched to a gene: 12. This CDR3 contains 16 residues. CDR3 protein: CASSSYSRDRAAEAFF. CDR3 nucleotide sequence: TGTGCCAGCAGCTCCTATTCCCGGGACAGGGCGGCTGAAGCTTTCTTT.

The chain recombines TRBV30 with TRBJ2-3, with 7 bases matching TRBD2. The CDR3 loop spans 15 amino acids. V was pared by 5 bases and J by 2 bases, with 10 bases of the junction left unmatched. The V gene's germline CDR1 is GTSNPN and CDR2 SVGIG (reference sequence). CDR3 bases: TGTGCCTGGGGTTTCTTTGCGGGGGTCACAGATACGCAGTATTTT. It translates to CAWGFFAGVTDTQYF.

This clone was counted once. Here the CDR3 reads CATSLAGTLPNEQFF. The CDR3 DNA is TGTGCCACCAGTCTAGCGGGAACCCTTCCCAATGAGCAGTTCTTC. The gene calls are TRBV24-1 and TRBJ2-1, with 9 bases fitting TRBD2. The V gene's germline CDR1 is KGHDR and CDR2 SFDVKD. This CDR3 has 15 residues. Trimming cost V 6 bases and J 6 bases; bases outside gene matches: 8.

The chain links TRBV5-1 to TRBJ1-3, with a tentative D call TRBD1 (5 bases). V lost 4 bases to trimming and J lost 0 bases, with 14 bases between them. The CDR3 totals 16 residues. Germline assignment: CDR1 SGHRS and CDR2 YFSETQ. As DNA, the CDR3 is TGCGCCAGCAGCCCGGGAGGAAGGGGCTCTGGAAACACCATATATTTT. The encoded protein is CASSPGGRGSGNTIYF.

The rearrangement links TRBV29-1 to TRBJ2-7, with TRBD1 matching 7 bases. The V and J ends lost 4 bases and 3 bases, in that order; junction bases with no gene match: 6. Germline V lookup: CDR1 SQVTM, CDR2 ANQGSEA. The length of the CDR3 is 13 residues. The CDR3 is CSVGGTVNYEQYF. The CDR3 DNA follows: TGCAGCGTTGGGGGGACAGTAAACTACGAGCAGTACTTC.

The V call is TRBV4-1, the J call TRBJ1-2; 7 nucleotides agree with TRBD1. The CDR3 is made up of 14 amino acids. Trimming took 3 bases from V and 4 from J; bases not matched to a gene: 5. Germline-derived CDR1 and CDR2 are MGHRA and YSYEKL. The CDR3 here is CASSQAGTAYGYTF. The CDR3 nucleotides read TGCGCCAGCAGCCAGGCCGGGACAGCCTATGGCTACACCTTC.

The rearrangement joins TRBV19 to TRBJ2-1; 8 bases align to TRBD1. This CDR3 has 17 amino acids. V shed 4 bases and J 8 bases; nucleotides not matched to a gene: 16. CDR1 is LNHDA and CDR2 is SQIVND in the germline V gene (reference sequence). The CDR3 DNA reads TGTGCCAGTAGTACGACTAGGGACAGGTGGCCCGGCGATGAGCAGTTCTTC. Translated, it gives CASSTTRDRWPGDEQFF. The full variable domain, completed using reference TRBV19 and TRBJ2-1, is DGGITQSPKYLFRKEGQNVTLSCEQNLNHDAMYWYRQDPGQGLRLIYYSQIVNDFQKGDIAEGYSVSREKKESFPLTVTSAQKNPTAFYLCASSTTRDRWPGDEQFFGPGTRLTVL.

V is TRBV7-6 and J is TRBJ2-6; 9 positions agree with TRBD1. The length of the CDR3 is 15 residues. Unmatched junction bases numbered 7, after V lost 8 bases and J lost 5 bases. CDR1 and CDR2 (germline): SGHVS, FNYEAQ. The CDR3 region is CASGQGNLWANVLTF. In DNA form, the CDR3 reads TGTGCCAGCGGACAGGGGAACCTCTGGGCCAACGTCCTGACTTTC.

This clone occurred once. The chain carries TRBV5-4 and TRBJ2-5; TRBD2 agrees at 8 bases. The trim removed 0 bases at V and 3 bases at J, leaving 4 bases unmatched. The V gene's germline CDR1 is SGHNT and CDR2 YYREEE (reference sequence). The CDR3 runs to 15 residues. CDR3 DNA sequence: TGTGCCAGCAGCTTGGCCCCGGGGGGGAAAGAGACCCAGTACTTC. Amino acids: CASSLAPGGKETQYF.

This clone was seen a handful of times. Here the CDR3 reads CASSLGTGDSNEQFF. The CDR3 DNA follows: TGCGCCAGCAGCTTGGGGACAGGGGACTCCAATGAGCAGTTCTTC. The chain joins TRBV5-1 to TRBJ2-1, with 9 positions matching TRBD1. The CDR3 is 15 amino acids. Germline V lookup: CDR1 SGHRS, CDR2 YFSETQ. V dropped 0 bases and J dropped 6; count of bases not matched to a gene: 4. Full variable domain (remainder filled in from reference TRBV5-1 and TRBJ2-1): KAGVTQTPRYLIKTRGQQVTLSCSPISGHRSVSWYQQTPGQGLQFLFEYFSETQRNKGNFPGRFSGRQFSNSRSEMNVSTLELGDSALYLCASSLGTGDSNEQFFGPGTRLTVL.

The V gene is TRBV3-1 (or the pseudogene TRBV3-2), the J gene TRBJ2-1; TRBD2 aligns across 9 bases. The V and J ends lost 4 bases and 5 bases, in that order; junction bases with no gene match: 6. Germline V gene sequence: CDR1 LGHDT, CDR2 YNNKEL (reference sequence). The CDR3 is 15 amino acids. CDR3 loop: CASSLVSGGDNEQFF. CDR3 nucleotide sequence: TGTGCCAGCAGCCTGGTTAGCGGGGGCGACAATGAGCAGTTCTTC.

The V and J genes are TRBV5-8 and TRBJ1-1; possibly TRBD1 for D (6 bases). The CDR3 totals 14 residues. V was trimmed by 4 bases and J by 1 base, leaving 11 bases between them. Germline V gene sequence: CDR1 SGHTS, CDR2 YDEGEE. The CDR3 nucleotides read TGTGCCAGCAGCACGCTGACAGGGAACACTGAAGCTTTCTTT. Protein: CASSTLTGNTEAFF.

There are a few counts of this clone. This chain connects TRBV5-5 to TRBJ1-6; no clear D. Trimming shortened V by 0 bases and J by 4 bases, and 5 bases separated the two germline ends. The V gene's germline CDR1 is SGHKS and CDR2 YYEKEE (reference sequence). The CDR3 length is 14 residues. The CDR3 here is CASSLGQYNSPLHF. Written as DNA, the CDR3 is TGTGCCAGCAGCTTGGGACAATATAATTCACCCCTCCACTTT.

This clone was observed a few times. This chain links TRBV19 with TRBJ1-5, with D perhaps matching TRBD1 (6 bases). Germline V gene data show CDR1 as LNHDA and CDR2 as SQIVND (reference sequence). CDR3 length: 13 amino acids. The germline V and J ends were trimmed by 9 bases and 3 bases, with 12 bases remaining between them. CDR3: CASSGTLNQPQHF. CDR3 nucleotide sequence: TGTGCCAGCTCCGGGACACTCAATCAGCCCCAGCATTTT.

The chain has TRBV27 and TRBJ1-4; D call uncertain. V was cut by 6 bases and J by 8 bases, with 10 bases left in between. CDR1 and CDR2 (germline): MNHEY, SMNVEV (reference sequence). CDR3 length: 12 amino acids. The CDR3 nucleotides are TGTGCCAGCAGGGGGAGCTGGGAAAAACTGTTTTTT. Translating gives CASRGSWEKLFF.

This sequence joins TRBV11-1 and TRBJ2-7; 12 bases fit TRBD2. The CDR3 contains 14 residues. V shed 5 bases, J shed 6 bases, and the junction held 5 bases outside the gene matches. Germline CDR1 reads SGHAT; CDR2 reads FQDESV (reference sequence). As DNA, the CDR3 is TGTGCCAGCAGCCCCTCGGGACTAGCGGGCGAGCAGTACTTC. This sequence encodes CASSPSGLAGEQYF.

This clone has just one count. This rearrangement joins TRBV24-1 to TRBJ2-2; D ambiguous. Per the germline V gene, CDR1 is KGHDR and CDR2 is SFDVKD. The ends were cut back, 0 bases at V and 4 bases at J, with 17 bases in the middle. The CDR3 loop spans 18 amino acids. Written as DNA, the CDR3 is TGTGCCACCAGTGATTTGAACTCCTACGCGATCGCCACCGGGGAGCTGTTTTTT. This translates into CATSDLNSYAIATGELFF.

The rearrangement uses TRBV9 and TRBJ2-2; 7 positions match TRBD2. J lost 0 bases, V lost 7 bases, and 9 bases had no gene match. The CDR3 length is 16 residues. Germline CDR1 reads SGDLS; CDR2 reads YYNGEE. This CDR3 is CASGGVGHANTGELFF. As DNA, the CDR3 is TGTGCCAGCGGGGGGGTAGGACACGCGAACACCGGGGAGCTGTTTTTT. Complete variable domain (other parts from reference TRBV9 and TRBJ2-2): DSGVTQTPKHLITATGQRVTLRCSPRSGDLSVYWYQQSLDQGLQFLIQYYNGEERAKGNILERFSAQQFPDLHSELNLSSLELGDSALYFCASGGVGHANTGELFFGEGSRLTVL.

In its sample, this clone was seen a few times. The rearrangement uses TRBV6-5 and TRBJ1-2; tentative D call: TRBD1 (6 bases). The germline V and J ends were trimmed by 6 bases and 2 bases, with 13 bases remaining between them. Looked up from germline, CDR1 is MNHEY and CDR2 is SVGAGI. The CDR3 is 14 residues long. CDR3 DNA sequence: TGTGCCAGCAGCCCAACAGGGCCCAACTATGGCTACACCTTC. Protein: CASSPTGPNYGYTF.

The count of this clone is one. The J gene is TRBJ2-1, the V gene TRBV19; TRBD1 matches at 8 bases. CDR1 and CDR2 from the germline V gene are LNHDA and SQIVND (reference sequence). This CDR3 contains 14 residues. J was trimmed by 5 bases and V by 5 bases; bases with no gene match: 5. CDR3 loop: CASSPWGQDNEQFF. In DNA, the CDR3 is TGTGCCAGTAGTCCCTGGGGACAGGACAATGAGCAGTTCTTC.

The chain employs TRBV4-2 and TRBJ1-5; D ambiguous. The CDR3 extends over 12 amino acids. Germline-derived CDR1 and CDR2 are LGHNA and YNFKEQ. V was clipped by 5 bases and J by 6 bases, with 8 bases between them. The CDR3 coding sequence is TGTGCCAGCAGCGAGATCGGTCAGCCCCAGCATTTT. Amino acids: CASSEIGQPQHF.